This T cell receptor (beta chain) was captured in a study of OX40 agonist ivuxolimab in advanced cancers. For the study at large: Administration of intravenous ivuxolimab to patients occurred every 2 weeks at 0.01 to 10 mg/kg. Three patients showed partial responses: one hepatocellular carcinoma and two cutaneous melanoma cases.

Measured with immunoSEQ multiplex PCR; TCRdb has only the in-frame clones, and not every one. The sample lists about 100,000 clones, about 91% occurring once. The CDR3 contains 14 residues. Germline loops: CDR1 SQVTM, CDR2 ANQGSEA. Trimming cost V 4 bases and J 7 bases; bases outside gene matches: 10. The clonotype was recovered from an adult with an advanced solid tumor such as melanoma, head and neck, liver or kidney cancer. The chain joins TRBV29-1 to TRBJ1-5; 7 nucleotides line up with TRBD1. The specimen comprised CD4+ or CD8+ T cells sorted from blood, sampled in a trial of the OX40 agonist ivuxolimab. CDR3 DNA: TGCAGCGTTGCAGGGGGTAGGGGGGACCAGCCCCAGCATTTT. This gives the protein CSVAGGRGDQPQHF.